This T cell receptor beta chain was found in a study of OX40 agonist ivuxolimab in advanced cancers. Turning to the study itself: Patients undergoing dose escalation presented with hepatocellular carcinoma, melanoma, renal cell or head and neck cancer. Aged about 20 to 85 with a mean of 60 years, they were less than 90% male.

Germline V CDR1 and CDR2: MGHDK, SYGVNS. The CDR3 is 15 amino acids. Trimming removed 2 bases at V and 4 bases at J, with 12 bases between. Sampled blood was obtained at baseline, cycle 4 day 1, and cycle 7 day 1. Data came from immunoSEQ multiplex PCR; TCRdb stores just in-frame clones and leaves some out. The sample includes 100,000 to 150,000 clones, 85% to 95% seen only once; the top ten take roughly 1%. The chain is built from TRBV25-1 and TRBJ1-3; tentatively, D is TRBD1 (6 bases). Sample: CD4+ or CD8+ T cells sorted from blood, taken in a trial of the OX40 agonist ivuxolimab. The clonotype comes from an adult with an advanced solid tumor such as melanoma, head and neck, liver or kidney cancer. CDR3 coding DNA: TGTGCCAGCAGTGAACGGGGGGCGACGGGAAACACCATATATTTT. It encodes CASSERGATGNTIYF.